These 27 T cell receptor beta chains originate from one sample sequenced in a study of blood T cell repertoires in COVID-19. Only in-frame clones appear in the TCRdb table, and some are missing; sequencing was by immunoSEQ multiplex PCR. The sample shows 90,000 to 130,000 clones, around 82% of them seen only once. Specimen: peripheral blood. These TCRs come from a woman aged 60 to 75 with acute or convalescent COVID-19.

This CDR3 is CASSDNTGTGASFGTEAFF. The CDR3 coding sequence is TGTGCCAGCAGCGATAATACCGGGACAGGAGCCTCCTTCGGGACTGAAGCTTTCTTT. This chain connects TRBV9 to TRBJ1-1; 8 bases agree with TRBD1. Trimming removed 3 bases from V and 5 bases from J; junction bases left unmatched: 21. CDR3 size: 19 residues. CDR1 and CDR2 from the germline V gene are SGDLS and YYNGEE.

This clone occurred many times. This chain links TRBV18 with TRBJ2-1, with D possibly matching TRBD2 (6 bases). This CDR3 spans 14 amino acids. The ends were cut back, 0 bases at V and 7 bases at J, with 10 bases in the middle. Germline loops: CDR1 KGHSH, CDR2 LQKENI. DNA for the CDR3: TGTGCCAGCTCACCACCAAGACTAGTAAATGAGCAGTTCTTC. Protein: CASSPPRLVNEQFF.

This chain uses TRBV5-4 with TRBJ2-1; 10 bases are shared with TRBD1. Germline V gene lookup returns CDR1 SGHNT and CDR2 YYREEE (reference sequence). This CDR3 has 15 amino acids. Losses at the gene ends were 2 bases for V and 5 bases for J; bases not matched to a gene: 4. CDR3 protein: CASSFDRGPDNEQFF. The DNA for the CDR3 is TGTGCCAGCAGCTTTGACAGGGGGCCAGACAATGAGCAGTTCTTC.

The V call is TRBV11-2, the J call TRBJ2-1; tentatively, D is TRBD1 (5 bases). V was trimmed by 5 bases and J by 5 bases, leaving 10 bases between them. Germline CDR1 reads SGHAT; CDR2 reads FQNNGV. The CDR3 has 13 residues. DNA of the CDR3: TGTGCCAGCAGCAGGACACTTAACAATGAGCAGTTCTTC. It translates to CASSRTLNNEQFF.

There are a few counts of this clone. The gene calls are TRBV18 and TRBJ1-5; 7 nucleotides match TRBD1. Trimming took 4 bases from V and 5 from J; bases not matched to a gene: 5. This CDR3 region has 14 residues. Germline CDR1 is KGHSH and CDR2 is LQKENI. The CDR3 loop reads CASSQGGADQPQHF. The CDR3 coding sequence is TGTGCCAGCTCACAAGGGGGCGCGGATCAGCCCCAGCATTTT.

This clone has more than one count but fewer than ten. This rearrangement joins TRBV5-1 to TRBJ1-4; 7 bases map to TRBD1. Per germline, CDR1 SGHRS and CDR2 YFSETQ. J was trimmed by 4 bases and V by 4 bases; bases with no gene match: 7. The CDR3 extends over 15 amino acids. DNA for the CDR3: TGCGCCAGCAGCCCGCGACAGGGCCTTAATGAAAAACTGTTTTTT. It is translated as CASSPRQGLNEKLFF.

The chain is built from TRBV29-1 and TRBJ2-5, with TRBD2 as a possible D gene (6 bases). Trimming cost V 4 bases and J 2 bases, with 8 bases left between them. Looked up from germline, CDR1 is SQVTM and CDR2 is ANQGSEA. The CDR3 has 12 amino acids. CDR3 protein: CSVARGQETQYF. As DNA, the CDR3 is TGCAGCGTTGCACGGGGGCAAGAGACCCAGTACTTC.

J is TRBJ2-5 and V is TRBV5-4; 7 bases line up with TRBD1. Germline V gene sequence: CDR1 SGHNT, CDR2 YYREEE (reference sequence). With 3 bases clipped from V and 3 bases from J, the junction kept 8 bases outside the gene matches. CDR3 length: 15 amino acids. The CDR3 reads CASSSGQDGEETQYF. The CDR3, as DNA: TGTGCCAGCAGCTCCGGACAGGACGGGGAAGAGACCCAGTACTTC.

This clone was picked up a small number of times. The chain links TRBV19 to TRBJ1-6, with D perhaps TRBD1 (6 bases). Looked up from germline, CDR1 is LNHDA and CDR2 is SQIVND (reference sequence). V was cut by 8 bases and J by 8 bases, with 16 bases left in between. The CDR3 runs to 14 residues. The CDR3 loop is CASRLQGADSPLHF. In DNA form, the CDR3 reads TGTGCCAGTCGATTACAGGGTGCGGATTCACCCCTCCACTTT.

The genes are TRBV4-2 and TRBJ1-5; 8 bases align to TRBD1. This CDR3 spans 17 amino acids. The V gene end was trimmed by 0 bases and the J gene end by 4 bases; junction bases not matched to a gene: 8. Germline V gene sequence: CDR1 LGHNA, CDR2 YNFKEQ. In nucleotides, the CDR3 is TGTGCCAGCAGCCAAGATCGCCCGGGGACAGGTAATCAGCCCCAGCATTTT. Residues: CASSQDRPGTGNQPQHF.

This chain uses TRBV6-2 or TRBV6-3 with TRBJ2-1, with no clear D. The V gene's germline CDR1 is MNHEY and CDR2 SVGEGT. The length of the CDR3 is 13 residues. The V end was cut by 4 bases, the J end by 5 bases, with 9 bases between. In DNA form, the CDR3 reads TGTGCCAGCAGTTTCCTCTCTGACAATGAGCAGTTCTTC. Translation: CASSFLSDNEQFF.

The chain couples TRBV5-1 to TRBJ1-2; D call uncertain. CDR3 length equals 13 residues. Trimming removed 0 bases from V and 0 bases from J, with 3 bases in between. Germline V gene data show CDR1 as SGHRS and CDR2 as YFSETQ. The CDR3: CASSLATNYGYTF. CDR3 nucleotides: TGCGCCAGCAGCTTGGCCACTAACTATGGCTACACCTTC.

The V and J genes are TRBV7-3 and TRBJ1-1; 8 bases line up with TRBD1. The germline gives CDR1 SGHTA, CDR2 FQGTGA. The CDR3 is 15 residues long. V lost 4 bases and J lost 1; bases outside the gene matches: 5. The CDR3 here is CASSSFGQGNTEAFF. CDR3 nucleotide sequence: TGTGCCAGCAGCTCTTTCGGACAGGGGAACACTGAAGCTTTCTTT.

Concerning this clone: The same CDR3 can be traced to other DNA sequences in this sample. V is TRBV5-1 and J is TRBJ2-7; 8 nucleotides align to TRBD1. Germline assignment: CDR1 SGHRS and CDR2 YFSETQ. Losses at the gene ends were 0 bases for V and 3 bases for J; bases not matched to a gene: 2. This CDR3 has 14 amino acids. The CDR3 DNA reads as TGCGCCAGCAGCTTGGCAGGGGGCTACTACGAGCAGTACTTC. It yields the protein CASSLAGGYYEQYF.

The gene calls are TRBV24-1 and TRBJ2-3, with TRBD1 matching 8 bases. Germline lookup yields CDR1 KGHDR and CDR2 SFDVKD. Trimming at V came to 1 base and at J to 3 bases, leaving 8 bases not matched to a gene. This CDR3 is 17 amino acids long. The DNA of the CDR3 is TGTGCCACCAGTGATTTCGCGGGACAGGAGGGGACAGATACGCAGTATTTT. As protein: CATSDFAGQEGTDTQYF.

The chain couples TRBV6-4 to TRBJ2-2; 8 positions agree with TRBD1. V shed 0 bases and J 6 bases; nucleotides not matched to a gene: 15. This CDR3 region has 19 residues. Germline CDR1 and CDR2: MRHNA and SNTAGT. Here the CDR3 reads CASSDSMTQGRGLAGELFF. In DNA, the CDR3 is TGTGCCAGCAGTGACTCGATGACGCAGGGCAGGGGGCTGGCCGGGGAGCTGTTTTTT.

The chain has TRBV6-1 and TRBJ1-3; perhaps TRBD1 as D (6 bases). CDR1 and CDR2 from the germline V gene are MNHNS and SASEGT. Trimming shortened V by 2 bases and J by 0 bases, and 14 bases separated the two germline ends. The CDR3 runs to 17 residues. The CDR3 reads CASSEPGQFYSGNTIYF. The CDR3 region has the DNA TGTGCCAGCAGTGAACCGGGACAATTCTACTCTGGAAACACCATATATTTT.

This clone was counted only a few times. The chain is built from TRBV2 and TRBJ1-4; D remains ambiguous. V lost 1 base and J 0 bases, leaving 6 bases between the germline ends. Germline values: CDR1 SNHLY, CDR2 FYNNEI. The CDR3 spans 15 residues. The CDR3 protein is CASSEGAATNEKLFF. For the CDR3, the DNA is TGTGCCAGCAGTGAAGGGGCAGCAACTAATGAAAAACTGTTTTTT.

The chain recombines TRBV2 with TRBJ1-2, with 7 positions matching TRBD1. Losses at the gene ends were 5 bases for V and 2 bases for J; bases not matched to a gene: 8. The CDR3 has 15 amino acids. Germline V gene lookup returns CDR1 SNHLY and CDR2 FYNNEI. The CDR3 DNA follows: TGTGCCAGCAGTCTCCATTCGACAGGGAACTATGGCTACACCTTC. Translating gives CASSLHSTGNYGYTF.

V gene TRBV30 combines with J gene TRBJ1-6; the D gene is possibly TRBD1 (5 bases). V was shortened by 4 bases and J by 7 bases, with 20 bases between the two germline ends. Germline V lookup: CDR1 GTSNPN, CDR2 SVGIG (reference sequence). This CDR3 contains 16 residues. The CDR3 loop is CAWIAGGRPVNSPLHF. The CDR3, as DNA: TGTGCCTGGATAGCCGGGGGTCGACCAGTAAATTCACCCCTCCACTTT.

V gene TRBV5-1 combines with J gene TRBJ2-1, with no clear D. Germline V gene lookup returns CDR1 SGHRS and CDR2 YFSETQ. The V gene lost 3 bases and the J gene lost 1 base, with 17 bases spanning the gap. The CDR3 has 17 residues. This CDR3 reads CASSSISRVVSYNEQFF. The CDR3 DNA is TGCGCCAGCAGCTCTATTTCTCGGGTGGTATCCTACAATGAGCAGTTCTTC.

The chain employs TRBV4-3 and TRBJ2-5; D unresolved. V was shortened by 3 bases and J by 0 bases, with 5 bases between the two germline ends. Germline loops: CDR1 LGHNA, CDR2 YSLEER. The CDR3 is 13 residues long. CDR3 sequence (DNA): TGCGCCAGCAGCCAGGAGTACCAAGAGACCCAGTACTTC. It yields the protein CASSQEYQETQYF.

This clone was observed once. This chain joins TRBV18 and TRBJ1-4; tentatively, D is TRBD1 (6 bases). The germline gives CDR1 KGHSH, CDR2 LQKENI. Deletions cut 3 bases from V and 3 bases from J, with 11 bases between. The CDR3 totals 15 residues. This CDR3 reads CASSPTGSSNEKLFF. CDR3 DNA: TGTGCCAGCTCACCTACAGGGTCGTCTAATGAAAAACTGTTTTTT.

The chain combines TRBV28 with TRBJ2-7, with no clear D. The germline V gene encodes CDR1 MDHEN and CDR2 SYDVKM. Trimming left V 5 bases short and J 1 base short, with 15 bases between. The CDR3 has 15 amino acids. The CDR3 reads CASSGAADGSYEQYF. Here the CDR3 DNA reads TGTGCCAGCAGTGGCGCGGCCGACGGTTCCTACGAGCAGTACTTC.

V is TRBV4-1 and J is TRBJ1-3; no firm D call. The CDR3 length is 16 residues. Germline CDR1 is MGHRA and CDR2 is YSYEKL. Trimming removed 0 bases at V and 0 bases at J, with 9 bases between. CDR3 DNA sequence: TGCGCCAGCAGCCAAGATGTTGAGAACTCTGGAAACACCATATATTTT. Translation: CASSQDVENSGNTIYF.

The V call is TRBV5-1, the J call TRBJ2-7; the match to TRBD2 covers 8 bases. The CDR3 loop spans 15 amino acids. With 4 bases clipped from V and 7 bases from J, the junction kept 13 bases outside the gene matches. The V gene's germline CDR1 is SGHRS and CDR2 YFSETQ. In DNA, the CDR3 is TGCGCCAGCAGCGGAATGGGACTAGGGGGGAGAGAGCAGTACTTC. As protein: CASSGMGLGGREQYF.

The chain is built from TRBV6-2 or TRBV6-3 and TRBJ2-1; tentatively, D is TRBD1 (6 bases). The CDR3 is 16 amino acids. Trimming removed 2 bases from V and 7 bases from J, with 18 bases in between. Germline CDR1 and CDR2: MNHEY and SVGEGT. In nucleotides, the CDR3 is TGTGCCAGCAGTTACCTCCCTTGGGGGCCGGGGAATGAGCAGTTCTTC. Amino acids: CASSYLPWGPGNEQFF.